This T cell receptor (beta chain) was profiled in a study of blood T cell repertoires in COVID-19. The overall study: PBMCs, B-cell-depleted T cells, or T cells provided the cDNA or gDNA that made up the material.

Per the study methods: Reference gene primer amplification in the assay estimated nucleated cell counts. Here immunoSEQ multiplex PCR was the method, and the copy in TCRdb shows in-frame clones only, minus some. V, J and clone size were drawn from that table, and D and trimming were deduced from the DNA. Among 100,000 to 150,000 clones listed, 88% were seen once. Germline CDR1 is SGHTA and CDR2 is FQGNSA. CDR3 length: 14 residues. V lost 5 bases and J 4 bases, leaving 14 bases between the germline ends. This TCR came from a man aged 50-60 years with acute or convalescent COVID-19. Material for sequencing was peripheral blood. The chain employs TRBV7-2 and TRBJ1-2; tentatively, D is TRBD1 (5 bases). This CDR3 reads CASSLQDGTYGYTF. The CDR3 coding sequence is TGTGCCAGCAGCCTACAGGACGGAACCTATGGCTACACCTTC. The full variable domain, with the rest looked up from reference TRBV7-2 and TRBJ1-2, is GAGVSQSPSNKVTEKGKDVELRCDPISGHTALYWYRQSLGQGLEFLIYFQGNSAPDKSGLPSDRFSAERTGGSVSTLTIQRTQQEDSAVYLCASSLQDGTYGYTFGSGTRLTVV.